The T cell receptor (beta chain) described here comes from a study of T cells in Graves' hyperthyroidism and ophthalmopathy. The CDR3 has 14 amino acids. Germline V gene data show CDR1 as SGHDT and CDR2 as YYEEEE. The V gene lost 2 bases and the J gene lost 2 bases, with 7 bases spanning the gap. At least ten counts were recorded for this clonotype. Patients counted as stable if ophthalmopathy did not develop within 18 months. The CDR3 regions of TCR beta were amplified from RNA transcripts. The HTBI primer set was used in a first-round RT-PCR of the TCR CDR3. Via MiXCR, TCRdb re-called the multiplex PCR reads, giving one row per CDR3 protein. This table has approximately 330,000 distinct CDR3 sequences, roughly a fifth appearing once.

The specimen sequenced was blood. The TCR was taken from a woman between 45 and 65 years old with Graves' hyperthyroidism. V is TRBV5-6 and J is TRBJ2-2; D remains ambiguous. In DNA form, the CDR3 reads TGTGCCAGCAGCTTTCTTGGAAACACCGGGGAGCTGTTTTTT. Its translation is CASSFLGNTGELFF.